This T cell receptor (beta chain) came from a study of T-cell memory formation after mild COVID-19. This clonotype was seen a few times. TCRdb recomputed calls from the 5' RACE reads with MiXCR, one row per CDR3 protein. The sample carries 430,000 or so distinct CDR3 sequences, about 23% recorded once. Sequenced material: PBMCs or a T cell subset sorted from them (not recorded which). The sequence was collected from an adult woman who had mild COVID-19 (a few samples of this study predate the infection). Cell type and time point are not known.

The CDR3 DNA is TGTGCCAGCAGCCAAGATTTAAGCGGGGAGCAGTTCTTC. It encodes CASSQDLSGEQFF. This chain links TRBV14 with TRBJ2-1; tentatively, D is TRBD2 (6 bases). Germline assignment: CDR1 SGHDN and CDR2 FVKESK. The CDR3 totals 13 residues. Trimming removed 0 bases from V and 10 bases from J, with 10 bases in between.